This TCR beta chain was found in a study of a mutant IDH1 vaccine in newly diagnosed glioma. Turning to the study itself: Most had both radiotherapy and temozolomide beforehand; others had only one.

General study results and limits: Any relationship between pseudoprogression and changes in top peripheral T cell clonotypes seemed absent.

On this clone: Antigen unknown.

This CDR3 has 14 amino acids. Germline values: CDR1 MGHDK, CDR2 SYGVNS. V shed 4 bases and J shed 7 bases, with 11 bases lying between them. Using immunoSEQ multiplex PCR, the repertoire was profiled, and TCRdb retains in-frame clones only, with some absent. The sample contains fewer than 40,000 clones, roughly 82% of which appear only once. The time point here: baseline, week 1 (first vaccination visit). Treatment noted: pre-vaccination baseline after standard-of-care therapy. Donors had new WHO grade 3 or 4 IDH1-mutant, ATRX-lost astrocytomas. The V and J genes are TRBV25-1 and TRBJ1-6; a weak D match, TRBD1 (6 bases). The source of this sequence is a man in his thirties or forties with glioma. The specimen was PBMCs, collected from a glioma patient treated with radiotherapy, temozolomide or both. CDR3: CASSGTGWNSPLHF. DNA for the CDR3: TGTGCCAGCAGTGGTACAGGGTGGAATTCACCCCTCCACTTT.